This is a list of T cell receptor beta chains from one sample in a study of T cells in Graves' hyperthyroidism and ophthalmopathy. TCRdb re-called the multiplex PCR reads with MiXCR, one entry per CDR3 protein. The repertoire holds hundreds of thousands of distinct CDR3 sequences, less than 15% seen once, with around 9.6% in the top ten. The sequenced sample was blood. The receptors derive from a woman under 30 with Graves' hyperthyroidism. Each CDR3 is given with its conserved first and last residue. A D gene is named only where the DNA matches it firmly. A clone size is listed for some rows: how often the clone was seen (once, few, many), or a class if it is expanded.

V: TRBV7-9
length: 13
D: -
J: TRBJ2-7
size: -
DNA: TGTGCCAGCAGCGGTGCGGGCTCCTACGAGCAGTACTTC
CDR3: CASSGAGSYEQYF

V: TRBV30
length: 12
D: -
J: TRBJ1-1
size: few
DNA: TGTGCCTGGAAACATGTGAACACTGAAGCTTTCTTT
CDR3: CAWKHVNTEAFF

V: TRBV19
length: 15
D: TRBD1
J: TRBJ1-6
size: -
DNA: TGTGCCAGTAGTATAGATGGGGGGACAGGATCACCCCTCCACTTT
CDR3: CASSIDGGTGSPLHF

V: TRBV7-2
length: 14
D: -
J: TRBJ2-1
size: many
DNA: TGTGCCAGCAGCTCGTACAGGGTCGGGGATGAGCAGTTCTTC
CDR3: CASSSYRVGDEQFF

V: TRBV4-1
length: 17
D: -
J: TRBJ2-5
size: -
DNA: TGCGCCAGCAGCCCCGGAAGCCGACGGGCCGCCTGGGGGACCCAGTACTTC
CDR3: CASSPGSRRAAWGTQYF

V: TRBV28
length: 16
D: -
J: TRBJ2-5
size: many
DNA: TGTGCCAGCAGTTTACCCTCGGGACCCCTACGGGAGACCCAGTACTTC
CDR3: CASSLPSGPLRETQYF

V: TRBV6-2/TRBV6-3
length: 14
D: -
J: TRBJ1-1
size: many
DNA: TGTGCCAGCAGTTACGGTGGAGGAGGCACTGAAGCTTTCTTT
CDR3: CASSYGGGGTEAFF

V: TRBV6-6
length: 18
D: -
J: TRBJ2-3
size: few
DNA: TGTGCCAGCAGTTACCATTTGGTCGGGAGCGGGAGCACAGATACGCAGTATTTT
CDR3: CASSYHLVGSGSTDTQYF

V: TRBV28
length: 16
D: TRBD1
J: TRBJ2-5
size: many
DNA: TGTGCCAGCAGTTTATGGGCAGACAGGGAACAAAAGACCCAGTACTTC
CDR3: CASSLWADREQKTQYF

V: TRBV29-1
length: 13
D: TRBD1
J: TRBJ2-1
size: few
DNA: TGCAGCGTTAACCCGGGACAGGGCCGTGCGCAGTTCTTC
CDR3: CSVNPGQGRAQFF

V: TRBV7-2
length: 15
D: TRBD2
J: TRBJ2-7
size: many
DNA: TGTGCCAGCCGCCCAGCGGGACGGACTACCTACGAGCAGTACTTC
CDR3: CASRPAGRTTYEQYF

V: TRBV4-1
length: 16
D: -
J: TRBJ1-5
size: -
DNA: TGCGCCAGCAGCCAAGTCCCGGGGAACCCAAATCAGCCCCAGCATTTT
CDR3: CASSQVPGNPNQPQHF

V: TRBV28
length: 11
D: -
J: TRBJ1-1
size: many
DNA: TGTGCCAGCACCGTGAACACTGAAGCTTTCTTT
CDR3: CASTVNTEAFF

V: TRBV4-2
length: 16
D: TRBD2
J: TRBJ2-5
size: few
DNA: TGTGCCAGCAGCCAAGAATCAGGGACTAGAGGGGAGACCCAGTACTTC
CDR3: CASSQESGTRGETQYF

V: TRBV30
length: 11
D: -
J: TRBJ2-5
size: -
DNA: TGTGCCTGGACCGCGGGGGAGACCCAGTACTTC
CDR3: CAWTAGETQYF

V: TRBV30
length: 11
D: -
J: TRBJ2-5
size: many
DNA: TGTGCCTGGAGTGTACGGGAGACCCAGTACTTC
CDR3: CAWSVRETQYF

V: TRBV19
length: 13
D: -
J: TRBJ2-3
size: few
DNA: TGTGCCAGTACGGGGGATGGGGCAGATACGCAGTATTTT
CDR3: CASTGDGADTQYF

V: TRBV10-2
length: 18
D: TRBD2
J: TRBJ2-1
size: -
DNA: TGCGCCAGCAGTCAATACGGGACTAGCGGGACCTGGAGAAATGAGCAGTTCTTC
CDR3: CASSQYGTSGTWRNEQFF

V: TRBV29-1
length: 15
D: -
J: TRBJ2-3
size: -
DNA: TGCAGCTTCCGAGCCCTAGCGTTGGGCCCAGATACGCAGTATTTT
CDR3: CSFRALALGPDTQYF

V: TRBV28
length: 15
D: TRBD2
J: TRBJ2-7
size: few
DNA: TGTGCCAGCAGCCAGACTAGCGGGGGGATCTACGAGCAGTACTTC
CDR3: CASSQTSGGIYEQYF

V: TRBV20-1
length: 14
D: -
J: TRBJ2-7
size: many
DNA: TGCAGTGCTAGCCCGACGCGGGACTCCTACGAGCAGTACTTC
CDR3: CSASPTRDSYEQYF

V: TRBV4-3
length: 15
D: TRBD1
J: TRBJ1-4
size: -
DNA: TGCGCCAGCAGCCAAGGAGGGACAGGGTATGAAAAACTGTTTTTT
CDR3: CASSQGGTGYEKLFF

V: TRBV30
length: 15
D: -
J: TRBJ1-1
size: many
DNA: TGTGCCTCAAGCTTAACGGGACCGAAGAACACTGAAGCTTTCTTT
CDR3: CASSLTGPKNTEAFF